The TCR beta chain described here comes from a study of beta chain features in type 1 diabetes. The study, taken as a whole, reports: In all four CD4+ subsets, TCRB CDR3 length was significantly, moderately reduced in type 1 diabetes.

Expressed TCRB transcripts were sequenced because the isolated RNA had all been reverse transcribed beforehand. Sequenced by immunoSEQ multiplex PCR; TCRdb stores in-frame clones only, minus some. The table has about 28,000 clones, 65% seen once. The count of this clone is one. What it recognizes is unknown. Per the germline V gene, CDR1 is MNHEY and CDR2 is SMNVEV (reference sequence). The V end lost 6 bases, the J end lost 0 bases, and 15 bases lay between the germline ends. The CDR3 spans 15 residues. Sorting based on CD45RO/CCR7/CD25/CD127/CD95/CD27 separated CD4+ naive, central memory, regulatory and stem cell-like memory cells.

V is TRBV27 and J is TRBJ2-7; D may be TRBD2 (6 bases). The source is a young woman with type 1 diabetes. Source material: Tregs from blood. CDR3 loop: CASRPPGTLSYEQYF. In nucleotides, the CDR3 is TGTGCCAGCAGGCCACCCGGGACTCTCTCCTACGAGCAGTACTTC.